The rows below give T cell receptor beta chains drawn from one sample of a study of cytomegalovirus exposure and HLA in healthy donors. Libraries were prepared by immunoSEQ multiplex PCR; TCRdb keeps only in-frame clonotypes and omits some of them. The sample includes roughly 200,000 clones, approximately 85% of them seen just once. Sample: PBMCs. These receptors originate from a girl aged 5 to 17 in good health and CMV-seropositive. Each CDR3 is given with its conserved first and last residue. D genes are given only for firm matches. Size tells how often a clone was seen (once, few, many) or the class of an expanded clone, and some rows leave it out.

abundance,d_gene,v_gene,j_gene,len,CDR3nt,CDR3aa
NA,NA,TRBV9,TRBJ1-2,15,TGTGCCAGCAGCGTAGGGGGATTCGGGGACTATGGCTACACCTTC,CASSVGGFGDYGYTF
NA,TRBD2,TRBV4-2,TRBJ2-2,16,TGTGCCAGCAGCCAAAAGCGGGGGGGAGGCGACGGGGAGCTGTTTTTT,CASSQKRGGGDGELFF
NA,NA,TRBV7-2,TRBJ1-1,14,TGTGCCAGCAGCTTAGACAGGTCTGACACTGAAGCTTTCTTT,CASSLDRSDTEAFF
NA,TRBD1,TRBV6-5,TRBJ1-2,13,TGTGCCAGCAGTTACCCGCAGGGGGGCGGCTACACCTTC,CASSYPQGGGYTF
NA,NA,TRBV6-6,TRBJ2-7,13,TGTGCCAGCAGTTACAGGGAGATGGACGAGCAGTACTTC,CASSYREMDEQYF
NA,NA,TRBV6-1,TRBJ2-2,16,TGTGCCAGCAGTGAAGCTTCAGGGGTGAACACCGGGGAGCTGTTTTTT,CASSEASGVNTGELFF
few,TRBD1,TRBV5-6,TRBJ1-6,14,TGTGCCAGCAGCTTGGGACAGGGGAATTTTGCCCTCCACTTT,CASSLGQGNFALHF
NA,TRBD1,TRBV6-5,TRBJ1-2,15,TGTGCCAGCAGTTACCCCTGGGACAGGGCCTATGGCTACACCTTC,CASSYPWDRAYGYTF
NA,NA,TRBV4-3,TRBJ1-2,15,TGCGCCAGCAGCCAAGATCCGGGATCGAACTATGGCTACACCTTC,CASSQDPGSNYGYTF
NA,NA,TRBV14,TRBJ2-3,12,TGTGCCAGCAGCAAAAGCCCAGATACGCAGTATTTT,CASSKSPDTQYF
NA,TRBD1,TRBV6-4,TRBJ2-2,17,TGTGCCAGCAGTCTACCTACAGGGGGCGCGGACGACGGGGAGCTGTTTTTT,CASSLPTGGADDGELFF
NA,NA,TRBV27,TRBJ1-1,15,TGTGCCAGCAGTCCCCGTCACCGAGACTCGGCTGAAGCTTTCTTT,CASSPRHRDSAEAFF
NA,NA,TRBV10-2,TRBJ2-2,13,TGCGCCAGCAGTCTCGGGACTTCCGGGGAGCTGTTTTTT,CASSLGTSGELFF
NA,NA,TRBV11-2,TRBJ1-2,14,TGTGCCAGCAGCCCGGCCCAGGGTCACTATGGCTACACCTTC,CASSPAQGHYGYTF
few,NA,TRBV30,TRBJ1-1,12,TGTGCCTGGACGCGGGGAACGACTGAAGCTTTCTTT,CAWTRGTTEAFF
NA,NA,TRBV7-2,TRBJ2-5,13,TGTGCCAGCACCCTCCGCGGGGCAGAGACCCAGTACTTC,CASTLRGAETQYF
NA,TRBD1,TRBV6-5,TRBJ2-7,14,TGTGCCAGCAGCGGGACAGGGGGGCCCTACGAGCAGTACTTC,CASSGTGGPYEQYF
NA,TRBD1,TRBV4-3,TRBJ2-1,16,TGCGCCAGCAGCCAAGAGCACAGGGGGTGGGACAATGAGCAGTTCTTC,CASSQEHRGWDNEQFF
NA,NA,TRBV7-6,TRBJ2-6,17,TGTGCCAGCAGCTCGACGATGGGGGGCTCTGGGGCCAACGTCCTGACTTTC,CASSSTMGGSGANVLTF
NA,TRBD1,TRBV6-1,TRBJ1-4,15,TGTGCCAGCAGTGTCGGGACAGAACTTTGGGAAAAACTGTTTTTT,CASSVGTELWEKLFF
few,TRBD1,TRBV19,TRBJ2-7,15,TGTGCCAGTAGTTCCCCCGGGACAGGGCCCTACGAGCAGTACTTC,CASSSPGTGPYEQYF
NA,NA,TRBV7-8,TRBJ2-7,13,TGTGCCAGCAGCTTAACAAGTTCCTACGAGCAGTACTTC,CASSLTSSYEQYF
few,NA,TRBV6-6,TRBJ1-1,13,TGTGCCAGCATAATCGGGGAAAACACTGAAGCTTTCTTT,CASIIGENTEAFF
few,NA,TRBV4-1,TRBJ2-5,12,TGCGCCAGCAGCCAAGGGAGCGAGACCCAGTACTTC,CASSQGSETQYF
NA,TRBD1,TRBV30,TRBJ2-7,16,TGTGCCTGGAGTACCTACAGGGGGCAAAACTCCTACGAGCAGTACTTC,CAWSTYRGQNSYEQYF
NA,TRBD2,TRBV4-3,TRBJ2-3,15,TGCGCCAGCAGCCAGGGCGGGGGGGCCGTAGATACGCAGTATTTT,CASSQGGGAVDTQYF
NA,TRBD1,TRBV10-2,TRBJ1-2,14,TGCGCCAGCAGTGAAGGGCGGACAGGGAGTGGCTACACCTTC,CASSEGRTGSGYTF
NA,NA,TRBV2,TRBJ2-7,15,TGTGCCAGCAGTTGGGGCGCGGGGCGATCCTACGAGCAGTACTTC,CASSWGAGRSYEQYF
NA,NA,TRBV12-5,TRBJ2-2,13,TGTGCTAGTAGCCCCCCTGGGCCCGGGGAGCTGTTTTTT,CASSPPGPGELFF
NA,NA,TRBV11-3,TRBJ1-4,14,TGTGCCAGCAGCCGCGGGACGGCCGGAGAAAAACTGTTTTTT,CASSRGTAGEKLFF
NA,NA,TRBV2,TRBJ1-2,13,TGTGCCAGCACGCCGACACCAAACTATGGCTACACCTTC,CASTPTPNYGYTF
once,NA,TRBV7-9,TRBJ2-2,16,TGTGCCAGCAGCTTAGCTGGGACTGGGAACACCGGGGAGCTGTTTTTT,CASSLAGTGNTGELFF
NA,NA,TRBV6-5,TRBJ2-2,15,TGTGCCAGCAGTTACGGTCCAGGGGACACCGGGGAGCTGTTTTTT,CASSYGPGDTGELFF
once,NA,TRBV5-6,TRBJ2-3,16,TGTGCCAGCAGCTTGTGGTCCAAGTCAGGCACAGATACGCAGTATTTT,CASSLWSKSGTDTQYF
NA,NA,TRBV9,TRBJ1-2,14,TGTGCCAGCAGCGTAGCGGGGGGCCACGTTAGCTACACCTTC,CASSVAGGHVSYTF
NA,NA,TRBV4-3,TRBJ2-5,13,TGCGCCAGCAGCCAAGATCTCTCGGGGACCCAGTACTTC,CASSQDLSGTQYF
NA,TRBD1,TRBV30,TRBJ1-1,15,TGTGCCTGGAGTGGAGACAGGGCTGATATCCTCGGGGCTTTCTTT,CAWSGDRADILGAFF